The entry below describes one T cell receptor beta chain. Assay: immunoSEQ multiplex PCR; the TCRdb copy retains only in-frame clones and omits some. The sample holds roughly 74,000 clones; 80% to 90% are singletons and the top ten take more than 0.5%. The length of the CDR3 is 14 residues. Germline V gene data show CDR1 as SGHTA and CDR2 as FQGNSA. The V end lost 3 bases, the J end lost 6 bases, and 15 bases lay between the germline ends. These data are taken from a study of OX40 agonist ivuxolimab in advanced cancers. The rearrangement joins TRBV7-2 to TRBJ2-7; D is perhaps TRBD1 (6 bases). This TCR was sampled from an adult with an advanced solid tumor such as melanoma, head and neck, liver or kidney cancer. Sequencing was performed on CD4+ or CD8+ T cells sorted from blood, taken in a trial of the OX40 agonist ivuxolimab. CDR3 protein: CASSLDGQLGEQYF. CDR3 DNA: TGTGCCAGCAGCTTGGATGGACAGTTGGGCGAGCAGTACTTC.